These T cell receptor beta chains were read from a single sample in a study of breast tumors, draining lymph nodes, adjacent tissues. TCRdb analysed the multiplex PCR reads with MiXCR anew, one entry per CDR3 protein. The sample contains 180,000 or so distinct CDR3 sequences, approximately 33% of which appear only once. Sample: axillary lymph node tissue. The receptors here all came from a female donor with breast cancer. Some clones in this sample may be carry-over from other donors' samples. The CDR3 runs from the conserved cysteine through the conserved F or W. A D gene is named only where the DNA matches it firmly. Rows give clone size only sometimes, using once, few, many, or a class for an expanded clone.

>TRBV19|15|TRBJ2-5|once|NA
TGTGCCAGTAGTAGCCGACGGGGGTGGCAAGAGACCCAGTACTTC
CASSSRRGWQETQYF
>TRBV7-2|18|TRBJ2-1|once|NA
TGTGCCAGCAGCCCCGGGGTGGGGGGATGGGAAACCTACCATGAGCAGTTCTTC
CASSPGVGGWETYHEQFF
>TRBV27|18|TRBJ2-7|NA|TRBD1
TGTGCCAGCAGTTCCCCGACAGGGGCCAACGGGAGCCCCTACGAGCAGTACTTC
CASSSPTGANGSPYEQYF
>TRBV5-1|14|TRBJ1-6|NA|NA
TGCGCCAGCAGCTCTAGACAGGAGAATTCCCCCCTCCACTTT
CASSSRQENSPLHF
>TRBV20-1|15|TRBJ2-7|many|TRBD2
TGCAGTGCTAGAGTGGCTAGCGGGGGGGCCCGGGAGCAGTACTTC
CSARVASGGAREQYF
>TRBV6-1|14|TRBJ1-2|many|NA
TGTGCCAGCAGTGAACGGGGAAGTGGCTATGGCTACACCTTC
CASSERGSGYGYTF
>TRBV5-1|13|TRBJ2-7|many|NA
TGCGCCAGCAGCGTGGGAGCTTCCGGCGAGCAGTACTTC
CASSVGASGEQYF
>TRBV5-8|14|TRBJ1-5|many|TRBD1
TGTGCCAGCAGCTTGGGGGACAGGGCTCAGCCCCAGCATTTT
CASSLGDRAQPQHF
>TRBV2|15|TRBJ2-2|many|NA
TGTGCCAGCACTGCGGTACAGCCGAACACCGGGGAGCTGTTTTTT
CASTAVQPNTGELFF
>TRBV20-1|15|TRBJ2-1|many|NA
TGCAGTGCTACTGATATAGGGCCGAAAAACGGTGAGCAGTTCTTC
CSATDIGPKNGEQFF
>TRBV19|12|TRBJ1-5|many|NA
TGTGCCAGTAGTGCCTCCCGGGGGGACCAGCATTTT
CASSASRGDQHF
>TRBV6-4|14|TRBJ1-1|NA|NA
TGTGCCAGCTCGCGGGGGAGTGAGGACACTGAAGCTTTCTTT
CASSRGSEDTEAFF
>TRBV7-9|16|TRBJ2-6|NA|NA
TGTGCCAGCAGCTTCCCAGTCCTCTCTGGGGCCAACGTCCTGACTTTC
CASSFPVLSGANVLTF
>TRBV6-5|16|TRBJ1-1|few|NA
TGTGCCAGCAGTTACTCGGGGGCAAGCATGAACACTGAAGCTTTCTTT
CASSYSGASMNTEAFF
>TRBV14|14|TRBJ2-1|many|NA
TGTGCCAGCAGCCAGACGGCAGCCTACAATGAGCAGTTCTTC
CASSQTAAYNEQFF
>TRBV3-1|15|TRBJ2-1|NA|TRBD1
TGTGCCAGCAGCCAAGATGGGACAGGGGGGGATGAGCAGTTCTTC
CASSQDGTGGDEQFF
>TRBV15|14|TRBJ1-2|NA|NA
TGTGCCACCAGCAGAGATTACGGGATCTATGGCTACACCTTC
CATSRDYGIYGYTF
>TRBV7-9|14|TRBJ2-7|many|TRBD1
TGTGCCAGCAGCACCGACAGGGGGCTGTACGAGCAGTACTTC
CASSTDRGLYEQYF
>TRBV7-3|13|TRBJ1-1|NA|NA
TGTGCCAGCAGCTTAGATTGGGCCAGTGAAGCTTTCTTT
CASSLDWASEAFF
>TRBV12-3/TRBV12-4|17|TRBJ2-4|few|TRBD2
TGTGCCAGCAGTTTACGAGCGGGGGGAGAAACCAAAAACATTCAGTACTTC
CASSLRAGGETKNIQYF
>TRBV2|16|TRBJ1-2|many|TRBD1
TGTGCCAGCAGTGAAGCCAGGACAGGGAATAACTATGGCTACACCTTC
CASSEARTGNNYGYTF
>TRBV5-1|13|TRBJ2-3|NA|TRBD2
TGCGCCAGCAGCTTACTAGCGGGGGATACCCAGTATTTT
CASSLLAGDTQYF
>TRBV7-8|15|TRBJ2-7|many|NA
TGTGCCAGCAGCCCTATGCTTGGGGGTTCCTACGAGCAGTACTTC
CASSPMLGGSYEQYF
>TRBV29-1|14|TRBJ2-7|many|TRBD1
TGCAGCGTTGCCGGGACAGGGCTGTCCTACGAGCAGTACTTC
CSVAGTGLSYEQYF
>TRBV20-1|13|TRBJ1-6|many|NA
TGCAGTGCTCCTGACAGGAATAATTCACCCCTCCACTTT
CSAPDRNNSPLHF
>TRBV5-1|16|TRBJ1-1|NA|NA
TGCGCCAGCAGCTTGCGGCCAGGCACCTGGAGAACTGAAGCTTTCTTT
CASSLRPGTWRTEAFF
>TRBV7-2|16|TRBJ1-2|many|NA
TGTGCCAGCAGCTTAGAACCGGGGGCGCGGGCCTATGGCTACACCTTC
CASSLEPGARAYGYTF
>TRBV20-1|14|TRBJ2-7|many|TRBD2
TGCAGTGCTAGAGTGTCTAGCGGGGTCTACGAGCAGTACTTC
CSARVSSGVYEQYF
>TRBV3-1|14|TRBJ2-2|many|NA
TGTGCCAGCAGCCGTAACACTAACACCGGGGAGCTGTTTTTT
CASSRNTNTGELFF
>TRBV19|16|TRBJ2-3|many|TRBD2
TGTGCCAGTAGCCCGACTAGCGGTCTTGTCGGAGATACGCAGTATTTT
CASSPTSGLVGDTQYF
>TRBV20-1|15|TRBJ2-4|few|NA
TGCAGTGCTAGAGACCCTCGGACCCGGGTTGAGAAATTGTACTTC
CSARDPRTRVEKLYF
>TRBV3-1|15|TRBJ1-2|few|TRBD1
TGTGCCAGCAGCCCAGGGACAGGAGGTTCCTATGGCTACACCTTC
CASSPGTGGSYGYTF
>TRBV20-1|16|TRBJ2-3|many|NA
TGCAGTGCTAGGGCCTCCACAGGTGCTAGCACAGATACGCAGTATTTT
CSARASTGASTDTQYF
>TRBV7-3|13|TRBJ1-1|once|NA
TGTGCCAGCAGCTTAGGTCCATGGAATGAAGCTTTCTTT
CASSLGPWNEAFF
>TRBV18|14|TRBJ2-3|few|NA
TGTGCCAGCTCACCCATCGCAAGCACAGATACGCAGTATTTT
CASSPIASTDTQYF
>TRBV13|14|TRBJ2-2|many|TRBD1
TGTGCCAGCAGCTCACAGGGGGCGCCCGGGGAGCTGTTTTTT
CASSSQGAPGELFF
>TRBV12-3/TRBV12-4|14|TRBJ1-1|NA|TRBD1
TGTGCCAGCAGACCGGACAGGATGAACACTGAAGCTTTCTTT
CASRPDRMNTEAFF
>TRBV12-3/TRBV12-4|14|TRBJ1-5|many|NA
TGTGCCAGCACCTTAAGTGCCCATAATCAGCCCCAGCATTTT
CASTLSAHNQPQHF
>TRBV12-3/TRBV12-4|15|TRBJ1-2|many|TRBD1
TGTGCCAGCAGTTACCGGGACAGGGCTTTCTATGGCTACACCTTC
CASSYRDRAFYGYTF
>TRBV19|14|TRBJ2-5|many|NA
TGTGCCAGTAGTACAGGACAGCAGCAAGAGACCCAGTACTTC
CASSTGQQQETQYF
>TRBV7-9|16|TRBJ2-1|NA|NA
TGTGCCAGCAGCCAAGGCGGCAGGTCGGCCTCCTACGAGCAGTTCTTC
CASSQGGRSASYEQFF
>TRBV12-3/TRBV12-4|15|TRBJ1-6|NA|TRBD1
TGTGCCAGCAGTTTAGATGACGGGACAGCTTCACCCCTCCACTTT
CASSLDDGTASPLHF
>TRBV6-2/TRBV6-3|13|TRBJ2-5|NA|NA
TGTGCCAGCAGTCACGGGGATTCGGAGACCCAGTACTTC
CASSHGDSETQYF
>TRBV6-5|15|TRBJ2-1|few|TRBD2
TGTGCCAGCAGTTACTCCGGGACTAGCGCCAATGAGCAGTTCTTC
CASSYSGTSANEQFF
>TRBV3-1|14|TRBJ1-3|many|TRBD1
TGTGCCAGCAGCTTTGGGACAGCCGGAAACACCATATATTTT
CASSFGTAGNTIYF
>TRBV5-5|16|TRBJ2-3|NA|TRBD2
TGTGCCAGCAGCTTGGCCGGGCGGGAGGGCACAGATACGCAGTATTTT
CASSLAGREGTDTQYF
>TRBV6-2/TRBV6-3|14|TRBJ1-5|few|NA
TGTGCCAGCAGTTGGTCAGGGGTAAGTCAGCCCCAGCATTTT
CASSWSGVSQPQHF
>TRBV11-2|13|TRBJ2-7|many|NA
TGTGCCAGCAGCTTTGGCCCTTCCTACGAGCAGTACTTC
CASSFGPSYEQYF
>TRBV6-2/TRBV6-3|17|TRBJ1-2|many|NA
TGTGCCAGCAGTTACTCGGGTCTCCAGGGACCTAACTATGGCTACACCTTC
CASSYSGLQGPNYGYTF
>TRBV20-1|17|TRBJ2-5|NA|TRBD2
TGCAGTGCTCTCCGCACTAGCGGGGGACCAGGACAAGAGACCCAGTACTTC
CSALRTSGGPGQETQYF
>TRBV19|15|TRBJ2-3|many|TRBD2
TGTGCCAGTAGCTATTCGAGCGGGGGAGTAGATACGCAGTATTTT
CASSYSSGGVDTQYF
>TRBV7-3|15|TRBJ1-1|NA|NA
TGTGCCAGCAGCTTCACACAGGGTCGGAGCACTGAAGCTTTCTTT
CASSFTQGRSTEAFF
>TRBV12-3/TRBV12-4|14|TRBJ2-7|many|TRBD2
TGTGCCAGCAGTCTAGCGGGATCGTCCTACGAGCAGTACTTC
CASSLAGSSYEQYF
>TRBV7-8|16|TRBJ2-1|many|NA
TGTGCCAGCAGCTTAGTGTCTGGGAGCTCCTACAATGAGCAGTTCTTC
CASSLVSGSSYNEQFF
>TRBV7-9|16|TRBJ2-2|many|TRBD1
TGTGCCAGCAGCTTTCTGACAGGGGGGGACACCGGGGAGCTGTTTTTT
CASSFLTGGDTGELFF
>TRBV7-2|13|TRBJ1-5|many|NA
TGTGCCAGCAGCTTGGATCACAGAGCTCCCCAGCATTTT
CASSLDHRAPQHF
>TRBV19|18|TRBJ2-1|many|TRBD1
TGTGCCAGTAGTAAGTACGCCCCCCGGGACAGATCCTACAATGAGCAGTTCTTC
CASSKYAPRDRSYNEQFF
>TRBV7-2|12|TRBJ2-5|NA|NA
TGTGCCAGCAGCTACGACAGGGAGACCCAGTACTTC
CASSYDRETQYF
>TRBV15|11|TRBJ1-3|NA|NA
TGTGCCACCAGCAATAGAAACACCATATATTTT
CATSNRNTIYF
>TRBV29-1|13|TRBJ1-2|NA|NA
TGCAGCGTTGGAGTTCCAGGGGTTATTGGCTACACCTTC
CSVGVPGVIGYTF